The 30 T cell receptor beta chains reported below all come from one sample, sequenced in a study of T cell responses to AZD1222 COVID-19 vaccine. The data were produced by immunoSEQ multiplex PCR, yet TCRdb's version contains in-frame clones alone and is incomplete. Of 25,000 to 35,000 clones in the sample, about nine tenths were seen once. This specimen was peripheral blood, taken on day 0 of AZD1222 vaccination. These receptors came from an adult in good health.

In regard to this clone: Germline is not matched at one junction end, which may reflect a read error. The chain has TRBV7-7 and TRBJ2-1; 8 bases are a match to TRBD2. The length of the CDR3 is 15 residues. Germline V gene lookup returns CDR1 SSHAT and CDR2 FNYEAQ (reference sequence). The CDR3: CASSPRRAGEGEQFF. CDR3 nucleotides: TGTGCTAGCAGCCCCCGACGAGCGGGAGAAGGTGAGCAGTTCTTC.

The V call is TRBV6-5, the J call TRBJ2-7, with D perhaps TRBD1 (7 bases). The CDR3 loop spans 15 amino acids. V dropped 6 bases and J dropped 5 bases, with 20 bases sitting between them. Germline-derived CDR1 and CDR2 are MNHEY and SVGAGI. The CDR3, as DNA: TGTGCCAGCAGGGGGCGGGACAGTTGGTCCCACGAGCAGTACTTC. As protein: CASRGRDSWSHEQYF.

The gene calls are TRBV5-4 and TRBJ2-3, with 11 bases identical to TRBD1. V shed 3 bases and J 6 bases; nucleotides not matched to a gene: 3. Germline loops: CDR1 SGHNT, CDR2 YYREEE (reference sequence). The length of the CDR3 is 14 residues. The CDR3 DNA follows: TGTGCCAGCAGCTCCAGGGACAGGGGGGATACGCAGTATTTT. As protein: CASSSRDRGDTQYF.

Here the CDR3 DNA reads TGTGCCAGCAGCTTCCAGTTAAATGAAAAACTGTTTTTT. Translated: CASSFQLNEKLFF. V and J are TRBV7-2 and TRBJ1-4; D unresolved. With 3 bases removed from V and 5 bases from J, the gap between germline ends came to 7 bases. The CDR3 consists of 13 residues. CDR1 and CDR2 (germline): SGHTA, FQGNSA.

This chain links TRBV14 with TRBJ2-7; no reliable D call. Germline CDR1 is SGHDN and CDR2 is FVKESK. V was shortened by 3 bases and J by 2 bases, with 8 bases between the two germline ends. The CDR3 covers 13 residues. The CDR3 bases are TGTGCCAGCAGCCACCTCGGCCCCTACGAGCAGTACTTC. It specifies CASSHLGPYEQYF.

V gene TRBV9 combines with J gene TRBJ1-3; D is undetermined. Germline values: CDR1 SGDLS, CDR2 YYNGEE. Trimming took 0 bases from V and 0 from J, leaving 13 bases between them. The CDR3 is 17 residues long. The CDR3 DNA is TGTGCCAGCAGCGTAGACCTAGGAGGAGACTCTGGAAACACCATATATTTT. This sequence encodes CASSVDLGGDSGNTIYF.

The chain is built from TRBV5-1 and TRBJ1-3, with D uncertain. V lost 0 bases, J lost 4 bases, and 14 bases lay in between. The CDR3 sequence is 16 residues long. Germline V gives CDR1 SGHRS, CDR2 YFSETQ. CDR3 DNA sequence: TGCGCCAGCAGCTTGGGTCCTTTGGCGTGGGGAAACACCATATATTTT. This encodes CASSLGPLAWGNTIYF.

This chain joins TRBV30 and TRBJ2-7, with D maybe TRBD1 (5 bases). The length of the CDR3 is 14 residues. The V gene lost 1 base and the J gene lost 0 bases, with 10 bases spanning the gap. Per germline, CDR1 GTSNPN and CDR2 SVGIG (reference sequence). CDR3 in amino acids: CAWSGADSSYEQYF. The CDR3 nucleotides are TGTGCCTGGAGTGGGGCAGACAGCTCCTACGAGCAGTACTTC. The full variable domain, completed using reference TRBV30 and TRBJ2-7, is SQTIHQWPATLVQPVGSPLSLECTVEGTSNPNLYWYRQAAGRGLQLLFYSVGIGQISSEVPQNLSASRPQDRQFILSSKKLLLSDSGFYLCAWSGADSSYEQYFGPGTRLTVT.

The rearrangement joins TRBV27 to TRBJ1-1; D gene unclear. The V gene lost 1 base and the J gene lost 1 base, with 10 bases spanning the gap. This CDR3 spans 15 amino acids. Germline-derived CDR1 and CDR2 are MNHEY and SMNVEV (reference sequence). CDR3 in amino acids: CASSLLSVTNTEAFF. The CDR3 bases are TGTGCCAGCAGTTTATTAAGCGTTACGAACACTGAAGCTTTCTTT.

The CDR3 DNA reads as TGTGCCAGAAGCAGAGGACAGGGGGCGATTGGTGGAAACACCATATATTTT. This translates into CARSRGQGAIGGNTIYF. The chain combines TRBV5-3 with TRBJ1-3; 11 positions match TRBD1. TRBV5-3 is recorded as an ORF, its role being uncertain. The ends lost 4 bases at V and 3 bases at J; junction bases unmatched: 9. The CDR3 is 17 residues long.

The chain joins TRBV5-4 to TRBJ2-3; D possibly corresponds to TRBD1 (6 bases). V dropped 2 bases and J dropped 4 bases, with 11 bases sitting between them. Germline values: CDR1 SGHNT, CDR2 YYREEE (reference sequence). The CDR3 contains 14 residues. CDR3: CASSFPGEADTQYF. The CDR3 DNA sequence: TGTGCCAGCAGCTTTCCAGGGGAAGCAGATACGCAGTATTTT.

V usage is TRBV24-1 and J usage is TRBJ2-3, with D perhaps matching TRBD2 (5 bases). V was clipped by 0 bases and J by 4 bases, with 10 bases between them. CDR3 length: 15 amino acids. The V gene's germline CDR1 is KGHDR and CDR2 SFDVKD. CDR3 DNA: TGTGCCACCAGTGATTTGGGTTTCGGGGCAGATACGCAGTATTTT. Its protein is CATSDLGFGADTQYF.

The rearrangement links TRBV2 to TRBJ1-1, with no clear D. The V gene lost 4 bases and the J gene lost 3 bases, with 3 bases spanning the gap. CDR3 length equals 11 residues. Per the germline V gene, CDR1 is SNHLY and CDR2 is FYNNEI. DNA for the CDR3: TGTGCCAGCAGTGGCTACACTGAAGCTTTCTTT. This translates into CASSGYTEAFF. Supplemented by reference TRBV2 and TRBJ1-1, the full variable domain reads EPEVTQTPSHQVTQMGQEVILRCVPISNHLYFYWYRQILGQKVEFLVSFYNNEISEKSEIFDDQFSVERPDGSNFTLKIRSTKLEDSAMYFCASSGYTEAFFGQGTRLTVV.

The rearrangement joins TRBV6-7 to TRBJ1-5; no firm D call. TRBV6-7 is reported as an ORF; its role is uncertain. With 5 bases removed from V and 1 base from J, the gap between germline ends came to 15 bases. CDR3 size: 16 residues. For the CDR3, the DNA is TGTGCCAGCAGTACCAGACATAGAGGGAGCAATCAGCCCCAGCATTTT. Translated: CASSTRHRGSNQPQHF.

The CDR3, as DNA: TGTGCCACCAGTGATGCGAGGGGAGAGACCCAGTACTTC. Its protein product is CATSDARGETQYF. V is TRBV24-1 and J is TRBJ2-5; tentatively, D is TRBD1 or TRBD2 (5 bases each). CDR1 KGHDR and CDR2 SFDVKD come from the germline V gene. This CDR3 has 13 residues. V was cut by 3 bases and J by 4 bases, with 8 bases left in between.

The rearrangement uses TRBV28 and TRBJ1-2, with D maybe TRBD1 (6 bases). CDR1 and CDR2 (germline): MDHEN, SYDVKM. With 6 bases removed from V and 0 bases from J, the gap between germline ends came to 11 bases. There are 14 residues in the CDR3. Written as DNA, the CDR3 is TGTGCCAGCAGGGGGAGGGGGGCTAACTATGGCTACACCTTC. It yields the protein CASRGRGANYGYTF.

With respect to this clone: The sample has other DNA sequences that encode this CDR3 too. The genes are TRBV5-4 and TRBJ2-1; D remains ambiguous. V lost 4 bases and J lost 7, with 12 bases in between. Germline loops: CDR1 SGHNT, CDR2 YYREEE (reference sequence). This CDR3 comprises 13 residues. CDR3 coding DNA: TGTGCCAGCAGCCCGCTGCCCGGGAATGAGCAGTTCTTC. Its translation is CASSPLPGNEQFF.

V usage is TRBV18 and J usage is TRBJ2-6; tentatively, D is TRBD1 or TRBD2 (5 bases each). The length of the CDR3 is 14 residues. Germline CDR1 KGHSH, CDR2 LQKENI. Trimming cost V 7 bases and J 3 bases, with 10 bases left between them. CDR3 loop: CASFLGVGANVLTF. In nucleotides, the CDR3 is TGTGCCAGCTTCTTGGGGGTTGGGGCCAACGTCCTGACTTTC.

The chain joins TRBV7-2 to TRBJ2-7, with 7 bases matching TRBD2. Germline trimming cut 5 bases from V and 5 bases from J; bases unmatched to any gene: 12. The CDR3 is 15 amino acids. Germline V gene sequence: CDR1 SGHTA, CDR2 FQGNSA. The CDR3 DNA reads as TGTGCCAGCAGCCCCATGAAGGGAAGCGGGAACGAGCAGTACTTC. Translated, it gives CASSPMKGSGNEQYF.

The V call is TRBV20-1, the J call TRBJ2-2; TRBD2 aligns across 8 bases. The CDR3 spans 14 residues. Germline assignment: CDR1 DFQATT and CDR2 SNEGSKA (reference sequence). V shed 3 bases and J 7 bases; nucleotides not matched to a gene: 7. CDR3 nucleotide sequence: TGCAGTGCTAGTCGGACTAGCTCAAGCGGGGAGCTGTTTTTT. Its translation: CSASRTSSSGELFF.

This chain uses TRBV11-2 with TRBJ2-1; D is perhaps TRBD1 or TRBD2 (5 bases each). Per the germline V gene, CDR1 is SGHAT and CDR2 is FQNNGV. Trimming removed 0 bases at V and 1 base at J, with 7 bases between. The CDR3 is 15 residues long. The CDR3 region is CASSLEGRSYNEQFF. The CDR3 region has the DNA TGTGCCAGCAGCTTAGAGGGACGGTCCTACAATGAGCAGTTCTTC.

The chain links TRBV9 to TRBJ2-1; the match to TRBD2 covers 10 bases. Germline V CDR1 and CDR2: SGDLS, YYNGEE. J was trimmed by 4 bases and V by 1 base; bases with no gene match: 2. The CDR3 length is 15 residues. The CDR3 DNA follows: TGTGCCAGCAGCGTAACTAGCGGGGTATACAATGAGCAGTTCTTC. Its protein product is CASSVTSGVYNEQFF.

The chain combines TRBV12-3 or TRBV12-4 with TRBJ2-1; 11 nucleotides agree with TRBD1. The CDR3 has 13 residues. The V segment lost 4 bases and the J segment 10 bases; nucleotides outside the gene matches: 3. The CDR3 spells CASSSGTGGEQFF. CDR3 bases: TGTGCCAGCAGTTCGGGGACAGGGGGGGAGCAGTTCTTC.

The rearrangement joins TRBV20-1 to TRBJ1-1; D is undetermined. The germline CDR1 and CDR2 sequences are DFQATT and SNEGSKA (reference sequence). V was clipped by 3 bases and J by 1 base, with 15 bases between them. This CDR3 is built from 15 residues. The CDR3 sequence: CSASRTVGSNTEAFF. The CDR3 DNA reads TGCAGTGCTAGTAGGACGGTGGGTTCGAACACTGAAGCTTTCTTT.

The CDR3 region has the DNA TGTGCCTGGGGCGGCAGGGGAAGGGAAAAACTGTTTTTT. The encoded protein is CAWGGRGREKLFF. This chain uses TRBV30 with TRBJ1-4; TRBD1 is a possible D gene (6 bases). Trimming stripped 5 bases from V and 8 bases from J, with 15 bases between. The germline gives CDR1 GTSNPN, CDR2 SVGIG (reference sequence). This CDR3 has 13 residues.

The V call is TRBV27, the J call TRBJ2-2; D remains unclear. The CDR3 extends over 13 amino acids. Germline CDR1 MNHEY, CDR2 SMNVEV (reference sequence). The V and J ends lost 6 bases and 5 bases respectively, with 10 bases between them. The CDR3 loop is CASSQLGTGELFF. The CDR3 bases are TGTGCCAGCAGCCAACTTGGGACCGGGGAGCTGTTTTTT.

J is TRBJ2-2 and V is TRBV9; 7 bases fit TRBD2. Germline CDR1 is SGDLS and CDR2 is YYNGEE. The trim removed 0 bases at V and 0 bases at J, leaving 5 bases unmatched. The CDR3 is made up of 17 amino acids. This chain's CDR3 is CASSVEGGRANTGELFF. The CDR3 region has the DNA TGTGCCAGCAGCGTAGAGGGAGGGCGGGCGAACACCGGGGAGCTGTTTTTT.

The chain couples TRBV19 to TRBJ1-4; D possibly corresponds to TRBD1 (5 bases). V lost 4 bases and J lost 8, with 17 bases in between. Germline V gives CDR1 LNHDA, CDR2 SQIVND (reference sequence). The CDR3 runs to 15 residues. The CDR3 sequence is CASSTRTLIREKLFF. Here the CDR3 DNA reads TGTGCCAGTAGTACTCGGACACTAATACGGGAAAAACTGTTTTTT.

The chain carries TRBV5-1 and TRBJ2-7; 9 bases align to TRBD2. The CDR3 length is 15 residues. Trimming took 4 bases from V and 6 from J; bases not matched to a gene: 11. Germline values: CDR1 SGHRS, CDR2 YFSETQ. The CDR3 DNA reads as TGCGCCAGCAGCCCGGGGGTGGCGGGAGGGGTCGAGCAGTACTTC. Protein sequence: CASSPGVAGGVEQYF.

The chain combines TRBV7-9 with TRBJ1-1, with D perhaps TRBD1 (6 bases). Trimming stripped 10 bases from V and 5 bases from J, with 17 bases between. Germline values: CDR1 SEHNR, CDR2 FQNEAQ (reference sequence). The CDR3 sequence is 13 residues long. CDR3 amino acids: CAIRQALLTEAFF. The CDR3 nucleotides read TGTGCCATTAGACAGGCATTATTGACTGAAGCTTTCTTT.